Many counts were recorded for the clone carrying this T cell receptor beta chain. A single record per CDR3 protein comes from TCRdb applying MiXCR to the 5' RACE reads. The sample consists of some 28,000 distinct CDR3 sequences, approximately 4.2% of them appearing once. This entry is derived from a study of early T cells in non-severe SARS-CoV-2 infection. Sequencing used whole blood. This TCR derives from an adult who was a healthcare worker with PCR-confirmed SARS-CoV-2 infection or an uninfected control (not recorded which).

CDR3 loop: CAAGGTYNSPLHF. The CDR3 DNA follows: TGTGCCGCCGGGGGGACCTATAATTCACCCCTCCACTTT. The V call is TRBV6-6, the J call TRBJ1-6, with a tentative D call TRBD1 (5 bases). With 11 bases removed from V and 2 bases from J, the gap between germline ends came to 10 bases. This CDR3 is built from 13 residues. Germline lookup yields CDR1 MNHNY and CDR2 SVGAGI (reference sequence).